These T cell receptor beta chains were read from a single sample in a study of blood T cell repertoires in COVID-19. Assay used: immunoSEQ multiplex PCR; TCRdb lists only in-frame clones, some missing. The table includes roughly 150,000 clones, nearly 80% detected once. The source material was peripheral blood. These receptors all stem from a woman of 80 years or more with acute or convalescent COVID-19. Each CDR3 is given with its conserved first and last residue. Each record gives: clone size, V gene, J gene, D gene, CDR3 DNA, CDR3 protein. D genes are given only for firm matches. Some rows mark clone size as missing; the rest say once, few, many or name a class of expanded clone.

abundance: -
v_gene: TRBV6-2/TRBV6-3
j_gene: TRBJ1-5
d_gene: -
CDR3nt: TGTGCCAGCAGTTACTCCCCCTCGAGGAGGGCAAATCAGCCCCAGCATTTT
CDR3aa: CASSYSPSRRANQPQHF

abundance: -
v_gene: TRBV2
j_gene: TRBJ1-1
d_gene: TRBD1
CDR3nt: TGTGCCAGCAAACGACAGGGACGGGACACTGAAGCTTTCTTT
CDR3aa: CASKRQGRDTEAFF

abundance: -
v_gene: TRBV15
j_gene: TRBJ1-6
d_gene: TRBD1
CDR3nt: TGTGCCACCAGCAGAGGGAGACAGGGCAGCTCACCCCTCCACTTT
CDR3aa: CATSRGRQGSSPLHF

abundance: few
v_gene: TRBV11-2
j_gene: TRBJ2-1
d_gene: -
CDR3nt: TGTGCCAGCAGCTTAGACCCTGGGACAAGGGGAACCCAGTTCTTC
CDR3aa: CASSLDPGTRGTQFF

abundance: -
v_gene: TRBV5-6
j_gene: TRBJ2-5
d_gene: TRBD2
CDR3nt: TGTGCCAGCAGCCTACGCGGGGGGCGGCAGACCCAGTACTTC
CDR3aa: CASSLRGGRQTQYF

abundance: -
v_gene: TRBV29-1
j_gene: TRBJ1-1
d_gene: -
CDR3nt: TGCAGCGTTGAACGAACTAACACTGAAGCTTTCTTT
CDR3aa: CSVERTNTEAFF

abundance: -
v_gene: TRBV12-3/TRBV12-4
j_gene: TRBJ1-5
d_gene: -
CDR3nt: TGTGCTACCGGCTTCCGGGTCAATCAGCCCCAGCATTTT
CDR3aa: CATGFRVNQPQHF

abundance: -
v_gene: TRBV6-5
j_gene: TRBJ1-1
d_gene: TRBD1
CDR3nt: TGTGCCAGCAGTTACAGCGGACAGGGGGTTGAAGCTTTCTTT
CDR3aa: CASSYSGQGVEAFF

abundance: -
v_gene: TRBV3-1/TRBV3-2
j_gene: TRBJ1-4
d_gene: -
CDR3nt: TGTGCCAGCAGCAGGGGCGCAACTAATGAAAAACTGTTTTTT
CDR3aa: CASSRGATNEKLFF

abundance: -
v_gene: TRBV10-2
j_gene: TRBJ2-6
d_gene: -
CDR3nt: TGCGCCAGCAGTGAGTCGGGACACCTCTCTGGGGCCAACGTCCTGACTTTC
CDR3aa: CASSESGHLSGANVLTF

abundance: -
v_gene: TRBV25-1
j_gene: TRBJ2-1
d_gene: -
CDR3nt: TGTGCCAGCAGTGATCAGAATACCTACAATGAGCAGTTCTTC
CDR3aa: CASSDQNTYNEQFF

abundance: -
v_gene: TRBV23-1
j_gene: TRBJ1-5
d_gene: -
CDR3nt: TGCGCCAGCAGTCGCTGGAGGGAAAAGAGCAATCAGCCCCAGCATTTT
CDR3aa: CASSRWREKSNQPQHF

abundance: -
v_gene: TRBV6-1
j_gene: TRBJ1-4
d_gene: -
CDR3nt: TGTGCCAGCAGTGAAACCCTAGACAGTACGGGTCTGTTTTTT
CDR3aa: CASSETLDSTGLFF

abundance: -
v_gene: TRBV5-1
j_gene: TRBJ2-1
d_gene: -
CDR3nt: TGCGCCAGCAGCCCGGCTGGGGCGGGAAGCAATGAGCAGTTCTTC
CDR3aa: CASSPAGAGSNEQFF

abundance: -
v_gene: TRBV10-1
j_gene: TRBJ1-5
d_gene: -
CDR3nt: TGCGCCAACGGCTTCAGGGCACCCAATCAGCCCCAGCATTTT
CDR3aa: CANGFRAPNQPQHF

abundance: -
v_gene: TRBV2
j_gene: TRBJ2-2
d_gene: -
CDR3nt: TGTGCCAGCATACGGGCCACCAACCTCGCGGGGACCGGGGAGCTGTTTTTT
CDR3aa: CASIRATNLAGTGELFF

abundance: -
v_gene: TRBV3-1/TRBV3-2
j_gene: TRBJ2-7
d_gene: TRBD1
CDR3nt: TGTGCCAGCAGCCACCCCGGGACAGGGGCCCACGAGCAGTACTTC
CDR3aa: CASSHPGTGAHEQYF

abundance: -
v_gene: TRBV11-1
j_gene: TRBJ2-3
d_gene: TRBD2
CDR3nt: TGTGCCAGCAGCCCTGTAGTGCTAGCGGGCACAGATACGCAGTATTTT
CDR3aa: CASSPVVLAGTDTQYF

abundance: -
v_gene: TRBV2
j_gene: TRBJ1-1
d_gene: -
CDR3nt: TGTGCCAGCAACGGGGGAGGGGGCACTGAAGCTTTCTTT
CDR3aa: CASNGGGGTEAFF

abundance: -
v_gene: TRBV14
j_gene: TRBJ1-2
d_gene: -
CDR3nt: TGTGCCAGCAGCCAATTTGCTAAACAGAGCTTCTATGGCTACACCTTC
CDR3aa: CASSQFAKQSFYGYTF

abundance: -
v_gene: TRBV27
j_gene: TRBJ1-6
d_gene: TRBD1
CDR3nt: TGTGCCAGCAGTTCCCGAGGGGGCCCCTCCTCACCCCTCCACTTT
CDR3aa: CASSSRGGPSSPLHF

abundance: -
v_gene: TRBV3-1/TRBV3-2
j_gene: TRBJ1-3
d_gene: -
CDR3nt: TGTGCCAGCAGCCAGCAGGCTTCTGGAAACACCATATATTTT
CDR3aa: CASSQQASGNTIYF

abundance: -
v_gene: TRBV18
j_gene: TRBJ2-7
d_gene: -
CDR3nt: TGTGCCAGCTCAGCAAACCAGAGGCAGGGCGAGCAGTACTTC
CDR3aa: CASSANQRQGEQYF

abundance: once
v_gene: TRBV28
j_gene: TRBJ2-3
d_gene: TRBD2
CDR3nt: TGTGCCAGCGGATTGGCGGGAGGGCCCACAGATACGCAGTATTTT
CDR3aa: CASGLAGGPTDTQYF

abundance: few
v_gene: TRBV25-1
j_gene: TRBJ2-5
d_gene: TRBD2
CDR3nt: TGTGCCAGCAGTGCTCCTAGCGGGAGGGCCGGCAGAGAGACCCAGTACTTC
CDR3aa: CASSAPSGRAGRETQYF

abundance: once
v_gene: TRBV28
j_gene: TRBJ1-2
d_gene: -
CDR3nt: TGTGCCACCGCCCCAGGGAACTATGGCTACACCTTC
CDR3aa: CATAPGNYGYTF

abundance: -
v_gene: TRBV6-1
j_gene: TRBJ1-3
d_gene: -
CDR3nt: TGTGCCAGCAGTTCGACACGTATCTCTGGAAACACCATATATTTT
CDR3aa: CASSSTRISGNTIYF

abundance: -
v_gene: TRBV4-1
j_gene: TRBJ1-6
d_gene: -
CDR3nt: TGCGCCAGCAGCCGTACAGATAATTCACCCCTCCACTTT
CDR3aa: CASSRTDNSPLHF

abundance: -
v_gene: TRBV28
j_gene: TRBJ2-7
d_gene: -
CDR3nt: TGTGCCAGCAGTTTATGGACAGACGAGCAGTACTTC
CDR3aa: CASSLWTDEQYF

abundance: -
v_gene: TRBV4-2
j_gene: TRBJ2-5
d_gene: TRBD2
CDR3nt: TGTGCCAGCAGCCAAGTTAGCGGGGGGGACAAGACCCAGTACTTC
CDR3aa: CASSQVSGGDKTQYF

abundance: -
v_gene: TRBV7-9
j_gene: TRBJ1-4
d_gene: TRBD1
CDR3nt: TGTGCCAGCAGCAACTCCGGGACAGGGGCCGGGAAACTGTTTTTT
CDR3aa: CASSNSGTGAGKLFF

abundance: -
v_gene: TRBV5-4
j_gene: TRBJ2-7
d_gene: -
CDR3nt: TGTGCCAGCAGCTTGTGGAGATTAACAGGGAGCTCCTACGAGCAGTACTTC
CDR3aa: CASSLWRLTGSSYEQYF

abundance: many
v_gene: TRBV3-1/TRBV3-2
j_gene: TRBJ2-5
d_gene: TRBD2
CDR3nt: TGTGCCAGCAGCCCTTGGACTAGCGGGCCGGAGACCCAGTACTTC
CDR3aa: CASSPWTSGPETQYF

abundance: -
v_gene: TRBV5-1
j_gene: TRBJ2-7
d_gene: TRBD2
CDR3nt: TGCGCCAGCAGATTTACTAGCGGCAGTACCTACGAGCAGTACTTC
CDR3aa: CASRFTSGSTYEQYF

abundance: -
v_gene: TRBV7-3
j_gene: TRBJ2-1
d_gene: -
CDR3nt: TGTGCAACAGCATCCAGGCTTTATGTCTTC
CDR3aa: CATASRLYVF

abundance: -
v_gene: TRBV30
j_gene: TRBJ1-5
d_gene: -
CDR3nt: TGTGCCTGGAGGGGAGCTGATAGCAATCAGCCCCAGCATTTT
CDR3aa: CAWRGADSNQPQHF

abundance: -
v_gene: TRBV27
j_gene: TRBJ2-7
d_gene: TRBD1
CDR3nt: TGTGCCAGCAGTCCGGGACAGGGGGGCTACGAGCAGTACTTC
CDR3aa: CASSPGQGGYEQYF

abundance: -
v_gene: TRBV9
j_gene: TRBJ2-3
d_gene: TRBD1
CDR3nt: TGTGCCAGCAGCGTAACAGGGGACCATACGCAGTATTTT
CDR3aa: CASSVTGDHTQYF

abundance: -
v_gene: TRBV18
j_gene: TRBJ2-1
d_gene: TRBD1
CDR3nt: TGTGCCAGCTCACGCGGGACCGGGACAGGGGGGTACAATGAGCAGTTCTTC
CDR3aa: CASSRGTGTGGYNEQFF

abundance: -
v_gene: TRBV3-1/TRBV3-2
j_gene: TRBJ1-1
d_gene: -
CDR3nt: TGTGCCAGCAGCCAGTTCGAGGAGGCGGCTGCTTTCTTT
CDR3aa: CASSQFEEAAAFF

abundance: -
v_gene: TRBV18
j_gene: TRBJ1-5
d_gene: -
CDR3nt: TGTGCCAGCTCACCCGGAGCGGAGGGGCCCCAGCATTTT
CDR3aa: CASSPGAEGPQHF

abundance: -
v_gene: TRBV12-3/TRBV12-4
j_gene: TRBJ2-1
d_gene: TRBD2
CDR3nt: TGTGCCATTTTTGAGGGCGGGAGCAATGAGCAGTTCTTC
CDR3aa: CAIFEGGSNEQFF

abundance: many
v_gene: TRBV7-2
j_gene: TRBJ1-2
d_gene: TRBD1
CDR3nt: TGTGCCAGCAGCTTAGCCCCTCAGGGGGCGGATGGCTACACCTTC
CDR3aa: CASSLAPQGADGYTF

abundance: -
v_gene: TRBV19
j_gene: TRBJ1-5
d_gene: TRBD1
CDR3nt: TGTGCCAGTAGTCCCACGGACAGGGGGATAGGGAATCAGCCCCAGCATTTT
CDR3aa: CASSPTDRGIGNQPQHF

abundance: -
v_gene: TRBV5-1
j_gene: TRBJ2-2
d_gene: TRBD1
CDR3nt: TGCGCCACCGCCCCAAGGACAGGGGGCCCCGGGGAGCTGTTTTTT
CDR3aa: CATAPRTGGPGELFF

abundance: -
v_gene: TRBV19
j_gene: TRBJ2-7
d_gene: TRBD2
CDR3nt: TGTGCCAGTAGTGTCCTCGGACTAGCGGGCTCGAAATTTTACTTC
CDR3aa: CASSVLGLAGSKFYF

abundance: -
v_gene: TRBV13
j_gene: TRBJ2-7
d_gene: -
CDR3nt: TGTGCCAGCAGCTCCCCTGGAAGGGGGTACGAGCAGTACTTC
CDR3aa: CASSSPGRGYEQYF

abundance: few
v_gene: TRBV24-1
j_gene: TRBJ2-1
d_gene: -
CDR3nt: TGTGCCACCAGTGACATTTGGCAGGGGCGAGATGAGCAGTTCTTC
CDR3aa: CATSDIWQGRDEQFF

abundance: -
v_gene: TRBV12-3/TRBV12-4
j_gene: TRBJ1-1
d_gene: TRBD1
CDR3nt: TGTGCCGGCCGCCGCAGGGGGCAAGCTTTCTTT
CDR3aa: CAGRRRGQAFF

abundance: -
v_gene: TRBV6-1
j_gene: TRBJ1-2
d_gene: TRBD1
CDR3nt: TGTGCCAGCAGTGAAGTTACGACAGGGATATATGGCTACACCTTC
CDR3aa: CASSEVTTGIYGYTF

abundance: -
v_gene: TRBV5-5
j_gene: TRBJ1-1
d_gene: TRBD1
CDR3nt: TGTGCCAGCAGCTACAGGGGGAACACTGAAGCTTTCTTT
CDR3aa: CASSYRGNTEAFF

abundance: -
v_gene: TRBV3-1/TRBV3-2
j_gene: TRBJ1-5
d_gene: TRBD1
CDR3nt: TGTGCCAGCAGCCAAGCAGGGGGACAGGGCAGCCAGCCCCAGCATTTT
CDR3aa: CASSQAGGQGSQPQHF